This T cell receptor (beta chain) was captured in a study of radiotherapy plus CTLA-4 blockade in lung cancer. Points from the study as a whole: Reports identified early blood T cell clone dynamics, with interferon-beta, as the best response predictor.

Using immunoSEQ multiplex PCR, the repertoire was profiled, and TCRdb retains in-frame clones only, with some absent. The sample gives 100,000 to 150,000 clones, just under 90% of which show up once; over 6% is in the top ten. There are 17 residues in the CDR3. Trimming removed 3 bases from V and 2 bases from J, with 18 bases in between. Germline V CDR1 and CDR2: KGHSH, LQKENI. With respect to this clone: Its antigen remains unknown.

The TCR originated in a human donor with non-small cell lung cancer that progressed on radiotherapy plus ipilimumab. Sequencing was performed on peripheral blood, taken from a patient treated with radiotherapy plus ipilimumab. V and J are TRBV18 and TRBJ2-3, with D tentatively TRBD2 (6 bases). The DNA of the CDR3 is TGTGCCAGCTCACCTCGAGGGGTAGCGGATATCACAGATACGCAGTATTTT. Encoded protein: CASSPRGVADITDTQYF.